This T cell receptor beta chain appears in the sequencing data of a study of cytomegalovirus exposure and HLA in healthy donors. Study-wide points: A missense DCLRE1C variant was associated with V- and J-gene trimming of TCR beta chains in a later analysis, and an independent cohort replicated the association. The authors later found HLA-associated TCR beta chains more clonally expanded than equally common others. Upon later analysis, TCR association rates were observed to vary by HLA locus, being highest for DRB1 and lowest for HLA-C. For cytomegalovirus status, the classifier reportedly gave diagnoses with high specificity and sensitivity.

In regard to this clone: Its antigen is unidentified.

The germline CDR1 and CDR2 sequences are SGHRS and YFSETQ. Trimming removed 0 bases from V and 4 bases from J; junction bases left unmatched: 4. The CDR3 spans 16 residues. The PCR used 60 Vbeta and 13 Jbeta primers. Clones were sequenced by immunoSEQ multiplex PCR, and TCRdb holds only the in-frame ones, with some missing. Among about 94,000 clones listed, under 80% were seen once. The chain couples TRBV5-1 to TRBJ1-3; 10 bases are shared with TRBD1. Sequenced: PBMCs. This receptor was obtained from a middle-aged man in good health and CMV-seropositive. The CDR3 region is CASSLAGTGAGNTIYF. CDR3 nucleotides: TGCGCCAGCAGCTTGGCCGGGACAGGGGCCGGAAACACCATATATTTT.